A selection of T cell receptor beta chains follows, all from one sample in a study of blood T cell repertoires in COVID-19. The table came from immunoSEQ multiplex PCR; TCRdb's copy has only in-frame clones and leaves some out. This table has tens of thousands of clones, 75% to 95% appearing once. Sequenced: peripheral blood. The receptors here all came from a human donor with active COVID-19. The donor label of this sample is uncertain. The CDR3 runs from the conserved cysteine through the conserved F or W. The D gene is left open where the match is weak. Only some rows state a clone size, as once, few, many or a class for expanded clones.

cdr3_nt: .
cdr3_aa: CASTSGQYNEQFF
clone_size: .
v_call: TRBV19
d_call: .
j_call: TRBJ2-1

cdr3_nt: TGTGCCAGTAGTATCCGAGCGGGAGTTAGAGATGAGCAGTTCTTC
cdr3_aa: CASSIRAGVRDEQFF
clone_size: once
v_call: TRBV19
d_call: TRBD2
j_call: TRBJ2-1

cdr3_nt: TGTGCCAGCAGTTACGGCATGAACACTGAAGCTTTCTTT
cdr3_aa: CASSYGMNTEAFF
clone_size: .
v_call: TRBV6-2/TRBV6-3
d_call: .
j_call: TRBJ1-1

cdr3_nt: TGTGCCACCAGCCCGGGAGTAGCGGGAGTAAACGAGCAGTTCTTC
cdr3_aa: CATSPGVAGVNEQFF
clone_size: .
v_call: TRBV24-1
d_call: TRBD2
j_call: TRBJ2-1

cdr3_nt: TGTGCCAGCAGCCAAGATCACGCTAGCGTTCACCGGGGCGAGCAGTACTTC
cdr3_aa: CASSQDHASVHRGEQYF
clone_size: once
v_call: TRBV3-1/TRBV3-2
d_call: .
j_call: TRBJ2-7

cdr3_nt: TGCGCCAGCAGCCAAGATCCTAGCGGGACTCCCAATGAGCAGTTCTTC
cdr3_aa: CASSQDPSGTPNEQFF
clone_size: .
v_call: TRBV4-3
d_call: TRBD2
j_call: TRBJ2-1

cdr3_nt: TGTGCCAGCAGGGGGACAGGGGGCCAAAGGGGCTACACCTTC
cdr3_aa: CASRGTGGQRGYTF
clone_size: once
v_call: TRBV28
d_call: TRBD1
j_call: TRBJ1-2

cdr3_nt: TGTGCCAGCAGCTCCCCTAGACAGGGACCGAGCAATCAGCCCCAGCATTTT
cdr3_aa: CASSSPRQGPSNQPQHF
clone_size: .
v_call: TRBV5-6
d_call: TRBD1
j_call: TRBJ1-5

cdr3_nt: TGTGCCAGTAGTACCAAGACTAGCGGAATCCCCTACAATGAGCAGTTCTTC
cdr3_aa: CASSTKTSGIPYNEQFF
clone_size: .
v_call: TRBV19
d_call: TRBD2
j_call: TRBJ2-1

cdr3_nt: TGTGCCAGCAGTCTAGGAGGCTACACCTTC
cdr3_aa: CASSLGGYTF
clone_size: .
v_call: TRBV6-5
d_call: .
j_call: TRBJ1-2

cdr3_nt: TGCGCCAGCAGCTTGGGAGAGCCCGGGGAGCTGTTTTTT
cdr3_aa: CASSLGEPGELFF
clone_size: .
v_call: TRBV5-1
d_call: .
j_call: TRBJ2-2

cdr3_nt: TGTGCCAGCAGCTCAGGCCCTGAGAGAGAGACCCAGTACTTC
cdr3_aa: CASSSGPERETQYF
clone_size: .
v_call: TRBV11-2
d_call: .
j_call: TRBJ2-5

cdr3_nt: TGTGCCAGCAGCCCGGGCAGGGGGCTGTCCTACGAGCAGTACTTC
cdr3_aa: CASSPGRGLSYEQYF
clone_size: .
v_call: TRBV7-8
d_call: TRBD1
j_call: TRBJ2-7

cdr3_nt: TGTGCCAGCAGTTTGGGGACAGGGAATTCACCCCTCCACTTT
cdr3_aa: CASSLGTGNSPLHF
clone_size: .
v_call: TRBV28
d_call: TRBD1
j_call: TRBJ1-6

cdr3_nt: TGTGCCACCAGTGATACCCGTGGGGCGGAGTACTTC
cdr3_aa: CATSDTRGAEYF
clone_size: once
v_call: TRBV24-1
d_call: .
j_call: TRBJ2-7

cdr3_nt: TGTGCCAGCAGTCCCTATTACGAGCAGTACTTC
cdr3_aa: CASSPYYEQYF
clone_size: .
v_call: TRBV7-8
d_call: .
j_call: TRBJ2-7

cdr3_nt: TGTGCCACCAGTGGAGGGACTGAAGCTTTCTTT
cdr3_aa: CATSGGTEAFF
clone_size: .
v_call: TRBV24-1
d_call: .
j_call: TRBJ1-1

cdr3_nt: TGTGCCAGCAGTGTAGCGGGAGGGCACTACGAGCAGTACTTC
cdr3_aa: CASSVAGGHYEQYF
clone_size: .
v_call: TRBV6-1
d_call: TRBD2
j_call: TRBJ2-7

cdr3_nt: TGTGCCACGCTGAACAGGGAAAGTGGTGGCTACACCTTC
cdr3_aa: CATLNRESGGYTF
clone_size: .
v_call: TRBV27
d_call: .
j_call: TRBJ1-2

cdr3_nt: TGTGCCAGCAGTTACTCCACGACATGGATTACTGAAGCTTTCTTT
cdr3_aa: CASSYSTTWITEAFF
clone_size: once
v_call: TRBV6-5
d_call: .
j_call: TRBJ1-1

cdr3_nt: TGTGCCAGCAGCTTGGTTCAGAACACAGATACGCAGTATTTT
cdr3_aa: CASSLVQNTDTQYF
clone_size: .
v_call: TRBV5-6
d_call: .
j_call: TRBJ2-3

cdr3_nt: TGTGCCAGCAGCCTTACCTCCTCAGTTCTGTCCTACAATGAGCAGTTCTTC
cdr3_aa: CASSLTSSVLSYNEQFF
clone_size: .
v_call: TRBV7-9
d_call: .
j_call: TRBJ2-1

cdr3_nt: TGTGCCAGCAGCTCCCGGGGTGGGGGCGTCCACGAGCAGTACTTC
cdr3_aa: CASSSRGGGVHEQYF
clone_size: .
v_call: TRBV7-2
d_call: .
j_call: TRBJ2-7

cdr3_nt: TGTGCCAGCAGTTTATCTGAGGGCACAGATACGCAGTATTTT
cdr3_aa: CASSLSEGTDTQYF
clone_size: .
v_call: TRBV27
d_call: .
j_call: TRBJ2-3

cdr3_nt: TGTGCCAGCACCGCAGGACAGCCTTCTAGAGGCTACACCTTC
cdr3_aa: CASTAGQPSRGYTF
clone_size: .
v_call: TRBV28
d_call: .
j_call: TRBJ1-2

cdr3_nt: TGTGCCAGCAGTTCCACAGGGTTTGGAAACACCATATATTTT
cdr3_aa: CASSSTGFGNTIYF
clone_size: .
v_call: TRBV6-5
d_call: .
j_call: TRBJ1-3

cdr3_nt: TGTGCCAGCAGGGGGACACTGAACTATGGCTACACCTTC
cdr3_aa: CASRGTLNYGYTF
clone_size: .
v_call: TRBV2
d_call: .
j_call: TRBJ1-2

cdr3_nt: TGTGCCAGCAGACCCGGACAGCTTAGGGTCGGCTACACCTTC
cdr3_aa: CASRPGQLRVGYTF
clone_size: few
v_call: TRBV28
d_call: .
j_call: TRBJ1-2

cdr3_nt: TGTGCCAGCAGCGATGAGATAAATTCACCCCTCCACTTT
cdr3_aa: CASSDEINSPLHF
clone_size: .
v_call: TRBV9
d_call: .
j_call: TRBJ1-6

cdr3_nt: TGCGCCAGCAGCCCGACAGGGCAGGGAAACACTGAAGCTTTCTTT
cdr3_aa: CASSPTGQGNTEAFF
clone_size: large
v_call: TRBV10-1
d_call: TRBD1
j_call: TRBJ1-1

cdr3_nt: TGTGCCAGCAGTCGGGACAGGAGAGACGAGCAGTTCTTC
cdr3_aa: CASSRDRRDEQFF
clone_size: .
v_call: TRBV27
d_call: TRBD1
j_call: TRBJ2-1

cdr3_nt: TGCGCCAGCAGCCAAGATCCGGAGGGTAACACTGAAGCTTTCTTT
cdr3_aa: CASSQDPEGNTEAFF
clone_size: once
v_call: TRBV4-3
d_call: .
j_call: TRBJ1-1

cdr3_nt: TGCAGCGTTGGGGGGACATTTCAAGAGACCCAGTACTTC
cdr3_aa: CSVGGTFQETQYF
clone_size: .
v_call: TRBV29-1
d_call: .
j_call: TRBJ2-5

cdr3_nt: TGTGCCAGCAGCTCCCCGGAGGTCCTCTACGAGCAGTACTTC
cdr3_aa: CASSSPEVLYEQYF
clone_size: .
v_call: TRBV7-9
d_call: .
j_call: TRBJ2-7

cdr3_nt: TGTGCCAGCAGCTCCCAGGGGCTAGCGGGAGGTTGGGTCTTC
cdr3_aa: CASSSQGLAGGWVF
clone_size: .
v_call: TRBV7-2
d_call: TRBD2
j_call: TRBJ2-1

cdr3_nt: TGTGCCAGCAGTTTATCGAGCTTCGGGCAGCCCCAGCATTTT
cdr3_aa: CASSLSSFGQPQHF
clone_size: .
v_call: TRBV27
d_call: .
j_call: TRBJ1-5

cdr3_nt: TGTGCCAGCAGCTTAGGCGGCTATAGCAATCAGCCCCAGCATTTT
cdr3_aa: CASSLGGYSNQPQHF
clone_size: .
v_call: TRBV5-6
d_call: .
j_call: TRBJ1-5

cdr3_nt: TGTGCCAGCAGCCTGGGGACTAGCGGAGGAGAGACCCAGTACTTC
cdr3_aa: CASSLGTSGGETQYF
clone_size: .
v_call: TRBV7-9
d_call: TRBD2
j_call: TRBJ2-5

cdr3_nt: TGCGCCAGCAGCCATGGGGACAGGTCGGGCAATGAGCAGTTCTTC
cdr3_aa: CASSHGDRSGNEQFF
clone_size: .
v_call: TRBV4-1
d_call: TRBD1
j_call: TRBJ2-1

cdr3_nt: TGTGCCAGCAGCCTGATCTGGGACAGGTGGGGCAATCAGCCCCAGCATTTT
cdr3_aa: CASSLIWDRWGNQPQHF
clone_size: .
v_call: TRBV28
d_call: TRBD1
j_call: TRBJ1-5

cdr3_nt: TGTGCCAGCAGTCTTACAAGCTCCTACGAGCAGTACTTC
cdr3_aa: CASSLTSSYEQYF
clone_size: .
v_call: TRBV27
d_call: .
j_call: TRBJ2-7